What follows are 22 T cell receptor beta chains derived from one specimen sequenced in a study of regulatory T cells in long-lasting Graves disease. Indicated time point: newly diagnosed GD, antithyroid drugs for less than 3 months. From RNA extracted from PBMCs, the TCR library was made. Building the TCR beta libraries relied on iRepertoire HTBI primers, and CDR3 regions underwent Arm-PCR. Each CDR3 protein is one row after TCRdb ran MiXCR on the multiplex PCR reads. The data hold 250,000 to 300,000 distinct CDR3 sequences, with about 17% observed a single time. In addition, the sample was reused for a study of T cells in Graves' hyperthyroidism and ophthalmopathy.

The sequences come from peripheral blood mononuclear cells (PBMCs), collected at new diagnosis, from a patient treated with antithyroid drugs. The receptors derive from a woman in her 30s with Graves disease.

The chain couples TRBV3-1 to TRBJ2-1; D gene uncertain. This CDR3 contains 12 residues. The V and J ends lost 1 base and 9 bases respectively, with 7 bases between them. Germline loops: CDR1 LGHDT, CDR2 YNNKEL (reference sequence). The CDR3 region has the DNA TGTGCCAGCAGCCAAGTAGGCGGTGAGCAGTTCTTC. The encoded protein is CASSQVGGEQFF.

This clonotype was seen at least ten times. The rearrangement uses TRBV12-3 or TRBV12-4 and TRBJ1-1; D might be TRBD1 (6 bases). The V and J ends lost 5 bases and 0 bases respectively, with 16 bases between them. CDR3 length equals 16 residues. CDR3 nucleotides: TGTGCCAGCAGTGAAGACGGGGGCTGGGTGAACACTGAAGCTTTCTTT. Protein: CASSEDGGWVNTEAFF.

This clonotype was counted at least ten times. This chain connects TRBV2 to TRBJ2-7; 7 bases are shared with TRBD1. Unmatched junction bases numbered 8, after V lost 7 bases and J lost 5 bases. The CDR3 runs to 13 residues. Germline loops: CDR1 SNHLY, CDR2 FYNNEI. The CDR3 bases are TGTGCCAGCAAGAGGGTCAGGGGGAACGAGCAGTACTTC. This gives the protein CASKRVRGNEQYF.

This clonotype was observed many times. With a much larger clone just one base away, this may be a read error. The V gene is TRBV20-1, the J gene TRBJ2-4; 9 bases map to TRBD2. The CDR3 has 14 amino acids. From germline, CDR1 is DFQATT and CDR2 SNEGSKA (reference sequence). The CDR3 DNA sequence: TGCAGTCCTAGCGGGGACCTAGTCAAAAACATTCAGTACTTC. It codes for CSPSGDLVKNIQYF.

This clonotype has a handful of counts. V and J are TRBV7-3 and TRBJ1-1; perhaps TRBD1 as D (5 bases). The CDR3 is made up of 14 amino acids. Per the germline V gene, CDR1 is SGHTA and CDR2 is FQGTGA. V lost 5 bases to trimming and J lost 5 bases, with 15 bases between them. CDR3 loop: CASSPGPPGTEAFF. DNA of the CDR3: TGTGCCAGCAGCCCGGGACCCCCGGGGACTGAAGCTTTCTTT.

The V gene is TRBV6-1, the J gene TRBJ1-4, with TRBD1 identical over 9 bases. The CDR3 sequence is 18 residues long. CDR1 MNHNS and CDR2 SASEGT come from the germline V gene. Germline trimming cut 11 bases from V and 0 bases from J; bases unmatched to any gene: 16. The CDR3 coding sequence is TGTGCCCGCACAGGGGGCAGGAACAGTGGTGCAACTAATGAAAAACTGTTTTTT. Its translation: CARTGGRNSGATNEKLFF.

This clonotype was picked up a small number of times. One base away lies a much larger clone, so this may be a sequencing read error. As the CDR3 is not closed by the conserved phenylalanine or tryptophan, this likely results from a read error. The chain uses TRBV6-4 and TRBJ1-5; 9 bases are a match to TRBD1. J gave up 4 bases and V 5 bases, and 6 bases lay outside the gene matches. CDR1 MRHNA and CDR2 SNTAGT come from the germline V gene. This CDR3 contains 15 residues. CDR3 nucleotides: TGTGCCAGCAGTTTGGACAGGGGCCGTAATCAGCCCCAGCATCTT. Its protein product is CASSLDRGRNQPQHL.

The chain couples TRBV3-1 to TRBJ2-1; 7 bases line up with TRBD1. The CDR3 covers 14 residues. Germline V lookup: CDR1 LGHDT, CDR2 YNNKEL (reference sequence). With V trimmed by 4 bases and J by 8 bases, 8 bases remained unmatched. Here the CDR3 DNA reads TGTGCCAGCAGCCTCCTGTGGACAGGCGATGAGCAGTTCTTC. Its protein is CASSLLWTGDEQFF.

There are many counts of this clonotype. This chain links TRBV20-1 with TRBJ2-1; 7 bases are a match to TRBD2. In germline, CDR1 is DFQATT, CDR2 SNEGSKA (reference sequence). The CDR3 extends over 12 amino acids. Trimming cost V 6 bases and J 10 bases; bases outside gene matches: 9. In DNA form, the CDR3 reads TGCAGTGCCCCAGCCACTAGCGAGGAGCAGTTCTTC. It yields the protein CSAPATSEEQFF.

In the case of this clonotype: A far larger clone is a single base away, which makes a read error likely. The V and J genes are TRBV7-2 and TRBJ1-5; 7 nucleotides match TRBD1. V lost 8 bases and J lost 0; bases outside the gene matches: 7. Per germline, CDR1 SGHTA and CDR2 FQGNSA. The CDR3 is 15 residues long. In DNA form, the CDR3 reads TGTGCCAGCCGCCCGACAGGGCATAGCAATCAGCCCCAGCATTTT. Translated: CASRPTGHSNQPQHF.

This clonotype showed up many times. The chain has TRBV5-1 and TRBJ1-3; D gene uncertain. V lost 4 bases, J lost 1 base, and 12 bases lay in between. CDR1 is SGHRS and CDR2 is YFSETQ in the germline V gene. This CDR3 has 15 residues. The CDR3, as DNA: TGCGCCAGCAGCCTCCGGTGGGGATCTGGAAACACCATATATTTT. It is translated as CASSLRWGSGNTIYF.

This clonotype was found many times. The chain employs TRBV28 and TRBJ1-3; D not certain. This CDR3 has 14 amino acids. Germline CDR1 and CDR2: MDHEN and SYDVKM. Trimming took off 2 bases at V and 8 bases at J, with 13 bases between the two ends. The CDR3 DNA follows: TGTGCCAGCAGTTTAAGTTATCCGGGAGACACCATATATTTT. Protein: CASSLSYPGDTIYF. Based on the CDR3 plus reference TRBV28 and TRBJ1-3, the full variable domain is DVKVTQSSRYLVKRTGEKVFLECVQDMDHENMFWYRQDPGLGLRLIYFSYDVKMKEKGDIPEGYSVSREKKERFSLILESASTNQTSMYLCASSLSYPGDTIYFGEGSWLTVV.

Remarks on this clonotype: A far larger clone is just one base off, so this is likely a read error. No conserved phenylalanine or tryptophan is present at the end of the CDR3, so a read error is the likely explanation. CDR3: CASHSGGETQYS. CDR3 sequence (DNA): TGTGCCAGCCACTCCGGTGGAGAGACCCAGTACTCC. The V call is TRBV12-3 or TRBV12-4, the J call TRBJ2-5; no reliable D call. This CDR3 spans 12 amino acids. Trimming removed 8 bases at V and 4 bases at J, with 11 bases between.

The CDR3 here is CASSPPGYSNQPQHF. CDR3 coding DNA: TGTGCCAGCTCACCACCCGGTTATAGCAATCAGCCCCAGCATTTT. The genes are TRBV18 and TRBJ1-5, with D unresolved. CDR3 length: 15 amino acids. Germline V gene data show CDR1 as KGHSH and CDR2 as LQKENI. The V end was cut by 0 bases, the J end by 0 bases, with 6 bases between.

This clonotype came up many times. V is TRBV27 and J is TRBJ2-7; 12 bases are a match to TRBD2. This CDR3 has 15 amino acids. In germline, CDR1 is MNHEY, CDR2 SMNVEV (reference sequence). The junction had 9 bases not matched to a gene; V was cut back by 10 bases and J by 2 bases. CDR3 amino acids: CATRTSGGSPYEQYF. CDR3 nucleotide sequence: TGTGCCACCAGAACTAGCGGGGGGAGCCCCTACGAGCAGTACTTC.

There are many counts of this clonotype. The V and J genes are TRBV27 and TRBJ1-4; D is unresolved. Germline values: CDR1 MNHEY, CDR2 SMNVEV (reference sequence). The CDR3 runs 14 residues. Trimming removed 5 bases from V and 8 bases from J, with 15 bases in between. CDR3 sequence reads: CASSPTVSGEKLFF. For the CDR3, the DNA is TGTGCCAGCAGTCCGACCGTTTCTGGGGAAAAACTGTTTTTT.

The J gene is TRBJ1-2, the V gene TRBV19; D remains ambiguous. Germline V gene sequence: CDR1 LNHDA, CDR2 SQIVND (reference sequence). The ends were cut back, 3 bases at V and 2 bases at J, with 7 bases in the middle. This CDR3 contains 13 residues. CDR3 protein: CASSIEQNYGYTF. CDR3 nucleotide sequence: TGTGCCAGTAGTATTGAACAGAACTATGGCTACACCTTC.

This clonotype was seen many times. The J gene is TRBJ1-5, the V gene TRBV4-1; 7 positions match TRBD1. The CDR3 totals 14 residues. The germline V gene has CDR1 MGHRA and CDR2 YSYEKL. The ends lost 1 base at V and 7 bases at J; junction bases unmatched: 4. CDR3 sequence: CASSQARTGQPQHF. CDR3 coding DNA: TGCGCCAGCAGCCAAGCCCGGACAGGCCAGCCCCAGCATTTT.

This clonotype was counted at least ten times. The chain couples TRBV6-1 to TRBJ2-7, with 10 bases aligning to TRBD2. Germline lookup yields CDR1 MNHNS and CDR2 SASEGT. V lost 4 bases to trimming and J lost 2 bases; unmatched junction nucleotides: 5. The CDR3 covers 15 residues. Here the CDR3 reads CASSGGLAITYEQYF. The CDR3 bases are TGTGCCAGCAGTGGGGGACTAGCGATCACCTACGAGCAGTACTTC.

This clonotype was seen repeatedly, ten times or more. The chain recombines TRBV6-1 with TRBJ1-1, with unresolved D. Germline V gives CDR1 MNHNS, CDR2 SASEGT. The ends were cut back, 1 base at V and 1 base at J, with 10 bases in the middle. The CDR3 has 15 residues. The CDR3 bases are TGTGCCAGCAGTGAAGTTTACTCAGGGAACACTGAAGCTTTCTTT. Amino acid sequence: CASSEVYSGNTEAFF.

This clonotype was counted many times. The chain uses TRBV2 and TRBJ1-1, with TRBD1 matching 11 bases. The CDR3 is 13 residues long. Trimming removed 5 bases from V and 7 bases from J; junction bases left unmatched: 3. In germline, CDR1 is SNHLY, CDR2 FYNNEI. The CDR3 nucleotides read TGTGCCAGCAGTCGGACAGGGGGCTTTGAAGCTTTCTTT. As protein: CASSRTGGFEAFF.

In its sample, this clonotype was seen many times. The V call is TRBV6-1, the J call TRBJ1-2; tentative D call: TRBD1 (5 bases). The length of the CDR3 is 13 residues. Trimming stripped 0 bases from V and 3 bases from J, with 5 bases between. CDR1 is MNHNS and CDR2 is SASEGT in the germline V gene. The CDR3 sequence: CASSEAGHYGYTF. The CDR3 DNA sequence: TGTGCCAGCAGTGAAGCGGGGCACTATGGCTACACCTTC.